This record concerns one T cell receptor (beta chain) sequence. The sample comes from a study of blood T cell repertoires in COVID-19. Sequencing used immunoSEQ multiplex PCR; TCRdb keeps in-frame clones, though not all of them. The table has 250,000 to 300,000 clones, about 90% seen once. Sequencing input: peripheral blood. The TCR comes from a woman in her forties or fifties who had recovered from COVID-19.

CDR3 amino acids: CASSLTRGVYEQYF. CDR3 nucleotide sequence: TGTGCCAGCAGCTTAACGCGGGGAGTCTACGAGCAGTACTTC. The gene calls are TRBV7-2 and TRBJ2-7, with D possibly being TRBD2 (6 bases). CDR3 size: 14 residues. From germline, CDR1 is SGHTA and CDR2 FQGNSA. Trimming left V 2 bases short and J 3 bases short, with 11 bases between.